What follows describes a single TCR beta chain. Trimming took 6 bases from V and 0 from J, leaving 12 bases between them. The CDR3 contains 15 residues. Germline CDR1 LNHDA, CDR2 SQIVND (reference sequence). This sample is drawn from a study of T cell changes during pregnancy in multiple sclerosis. Here immunoSEQ multiplex PCR was the method, and the copy in TCRdb shows in-frame clones only, minus some. The repertoire holds over 40,000 clones, with around 90% as singletons. Here the sequenced sample was CD4+ T cells from peripheral blood mononuclear cells, taken in the second trimester of pregnancy. The TCR was taken from a female donor with multiple sclerosis, enrolled in a pregnancy study. The chain recombines TRBV19 with TRBJ1-3, with D unresolved. This CDR3 reads CASSLLQLSGNTIYF. CDR3 nucleotide sequence: TGTGCCAGTAGCCTTCTACAGCTCTCTGGAAACACCATATATTTT. Full variable domain (missing parts from reference TRBV19 and TRBJ1-3): DGGITQSPKYLFRKEGQNVTLSCEQNLNHDAMYWYRQDPGQGLRLIYYSQIVNDFQKGDIAEGYSVSREKKESFPLTVTSAQKNPTAFYLCASSLLQLSGNTIYFGEGSWLTVV.